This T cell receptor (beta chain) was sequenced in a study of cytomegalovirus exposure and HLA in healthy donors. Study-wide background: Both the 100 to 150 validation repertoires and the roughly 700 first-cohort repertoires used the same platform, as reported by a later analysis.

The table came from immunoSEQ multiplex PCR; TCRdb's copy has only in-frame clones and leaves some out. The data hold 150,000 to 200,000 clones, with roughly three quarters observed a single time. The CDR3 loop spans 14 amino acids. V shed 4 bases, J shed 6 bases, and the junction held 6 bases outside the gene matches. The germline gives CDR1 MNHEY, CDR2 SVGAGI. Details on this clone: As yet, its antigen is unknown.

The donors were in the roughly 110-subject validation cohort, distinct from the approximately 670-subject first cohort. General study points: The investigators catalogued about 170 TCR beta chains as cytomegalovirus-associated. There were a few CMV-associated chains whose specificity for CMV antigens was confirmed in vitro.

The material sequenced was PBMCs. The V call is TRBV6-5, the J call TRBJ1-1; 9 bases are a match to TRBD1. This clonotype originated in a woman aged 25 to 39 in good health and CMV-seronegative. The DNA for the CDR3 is TGTGCCAGCAGTTCCGGGACAGGGCGGTCTGAAGCTTTCTTT. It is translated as CASSSGTGRSEAFF.